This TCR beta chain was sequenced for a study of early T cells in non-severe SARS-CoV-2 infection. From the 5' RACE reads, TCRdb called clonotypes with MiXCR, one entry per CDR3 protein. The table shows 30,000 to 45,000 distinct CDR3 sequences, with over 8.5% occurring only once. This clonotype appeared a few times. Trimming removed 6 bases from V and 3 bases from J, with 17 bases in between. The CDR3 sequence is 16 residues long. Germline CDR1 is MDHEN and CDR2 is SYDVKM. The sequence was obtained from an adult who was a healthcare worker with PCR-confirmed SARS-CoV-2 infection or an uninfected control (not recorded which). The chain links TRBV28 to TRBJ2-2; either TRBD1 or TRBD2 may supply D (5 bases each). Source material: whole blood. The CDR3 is CASSIRGYPHTGELFF. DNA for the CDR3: TGTGCCAGCAGCATACGGGGCTACCCCCACACCGGGGAGCTGTTTTTT.